This entry lists 8 T cell receptor beta chains sequenced from one sample in a study of cytomegalovirus exposure and HLA in healthy donors. 60 Vbeta and 13 Jbeta primers were used in PCR. Generated by immunoSEQ multiplex PCR, the TCRdb table keeps only in-frame clones and is missing some. The table has approximately 110,000 clones, around 70% seen once. Sequenced material: PBMCs. All receptors derive from a woman aged 35 to 49 in good health and CMV-seropositive.

The genes are TRBV29-1 and TRBJ1-1; 9 nucleotides line up with TRBD1. Unmatched junction bases numbered 10, after V lost 6 bases and J lost 8 bases. CDR1 is SQVTM and CDR2 is ANQGSEA in the germline V gene. This CDR3 spans 13 amino acids. For the CDR3, the DNA is TGCAGCGTCGGGCTGGGACAGGGTATCGAAGCTTTCTTT. Its translation: CSVGLGQGIEAFF.

This sequence joins TRBV6-5 and TRBJ1-4; D is possibly TRBD1 (6 bases). Germline-derived CDR1 and CDR2 are MNHEY and SVGAGI. V gave up 0 bases and J gave up 10 bases, with 12 bases separating them. The CDR3 extends over 14 amino acids. CDR3 protein: CASSYSMTGGKLFF. The DNA of the CDR3 is TGTGCCAGCAGTTACTCGATGACAGGAGGAAAACTGTTTTTT.

The V gene is TRBV7-3, the J gene TRBJ2-2, with TRBD2 identical over 7 bases. V gave up 5 bases and J gave up 9 bases; unmatched junction bases: 6. Germline assignment: CDR1 SGHTA and CDR2 FQGTGA. The CDR3 extends over 13 amino acids. CDR3 in DNA: TGTGCCAGCAGCCCAAGCGGGATACGGGAGCTGTTTTTT. It translates to CASSPSGIRELFF. Full variable domain (remainder filled in from reference TRBV7-3 and TRBJ2-2): GAGVSQTPSNKVTEKGKYVELRCDPISGHTALYWYRQSLGQGPEFLIYFQGTGAADDSGLPNDRFFAVRPEGSVSTLKIQRTERGDSAVYLCASSPSGIRELFFGEGSRLTVL.

This clone was counted only a few times. The V gene is TRBV15, the J gene TRBJ2-7, with D possibly TRBD1 on 5 matching bases. Trimming took off 6 bases at V and 2 bases at J, with 14 bases between the two ends. The CDR3 is 14 residues long. Germline V gives CDR1 LNHNV, CDR2 YYDKDF (reference sequence). CDR3 protein: CATSFKGAAYEQYF. The CDR3 DNA reads as TGTGCCACCAGTTTTAAAGGGGCGGCCTACGAGCAGTACTTC.

This chain links TRBV9 with TRBJ1-6; D not resolved. CDR1 and CDR2 from the germline V gene are SGDLS and YYNGEE. The ends were cut back, 6 bases at V and 0 bases at J, with 7 bases in the middle. The length of the CDR3 is 14 residues. CDR3: CASNEGSYNSPLHF. The CDR3 DNA reads TGTGCCAGCAACGAGGGCTCCTATAATTCACCCCTCCACTTT.

This clone showed up just a few times. The rearrangement uses TRBV11-2 and TRBJ2-1, with D maybe TRBD2 (5 bases). Deletions cut 2 bases from V and 2 bases from J, with 10 bases between. CDR1 and CDR2 from the germline V gene are SGHAT and FQNNGV. This CDR3 comprises 15 residues. The CDR3 here is CASSLRELPYNEQFF. CDR3 in DNA: TGTGCCAGCAGCTTAAGGGAGTTACCCTACAATGAGCAGTTCTTC.

This chain links TRBV25-1 with TRBJ1-1; 7 bases line up with TRBD1. V trimming: 5 bases; J trimming: 4 bases; junction bases outside the gene matches: 7. From germline, CDR1 is MGHDK and CDR2 SYGVNS. CDR3 length equals 14 residues. In DNA form, the CDR3 reads TGTGCCAGCAGTAGATCGACAGGGTTCACTGAAGCTTTCTTT. Protein product: CASSRSTGFTEAFF.

The V and J genes are TRBV4-3 and TRBJ2-5, with TRBD1 identical over 7 bases. The tail of the sequence fits TRBJ2-7 better, so the J call may be wrong. The CDR3 covers 15 residues. In germline, CDR1 is LGHNA, CDR2 YSLEER. The CDR3 region has the DNA TGCGCCAGCAGCCAAATACAGGGGACAGCCTACGAGCAGTACTTC. Protein product: CASSQIQGTAYEQYF.